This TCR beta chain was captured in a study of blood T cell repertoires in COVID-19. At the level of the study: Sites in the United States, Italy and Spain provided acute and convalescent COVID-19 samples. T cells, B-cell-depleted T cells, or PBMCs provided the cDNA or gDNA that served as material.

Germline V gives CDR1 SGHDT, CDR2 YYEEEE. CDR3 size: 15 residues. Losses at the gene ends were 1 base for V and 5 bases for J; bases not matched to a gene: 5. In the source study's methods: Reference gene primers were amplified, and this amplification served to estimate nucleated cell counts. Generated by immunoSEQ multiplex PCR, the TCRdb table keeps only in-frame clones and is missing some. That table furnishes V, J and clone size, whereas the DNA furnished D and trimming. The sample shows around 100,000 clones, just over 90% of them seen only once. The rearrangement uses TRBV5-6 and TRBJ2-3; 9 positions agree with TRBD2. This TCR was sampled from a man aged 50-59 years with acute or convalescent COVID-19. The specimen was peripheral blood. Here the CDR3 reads CASSLLAGVRDTQYF. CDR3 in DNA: TGTGCCAGCAGCTTGTTAGCGGGAGTCAGAGATACGCAGTATTTT.